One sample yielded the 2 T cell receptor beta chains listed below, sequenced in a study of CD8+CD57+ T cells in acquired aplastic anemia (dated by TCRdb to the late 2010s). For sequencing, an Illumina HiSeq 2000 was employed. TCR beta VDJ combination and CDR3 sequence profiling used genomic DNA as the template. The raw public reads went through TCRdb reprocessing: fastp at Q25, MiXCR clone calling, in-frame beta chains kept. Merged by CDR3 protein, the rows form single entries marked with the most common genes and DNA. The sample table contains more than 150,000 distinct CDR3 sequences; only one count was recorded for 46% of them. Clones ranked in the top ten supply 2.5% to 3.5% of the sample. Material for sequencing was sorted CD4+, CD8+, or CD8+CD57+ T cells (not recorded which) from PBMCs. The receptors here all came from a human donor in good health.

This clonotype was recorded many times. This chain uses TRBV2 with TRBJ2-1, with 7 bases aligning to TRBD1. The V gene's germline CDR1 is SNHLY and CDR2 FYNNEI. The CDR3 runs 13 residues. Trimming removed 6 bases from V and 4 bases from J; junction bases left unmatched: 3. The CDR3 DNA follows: TGTGCCAGCAGGGTGACAGGGTACAATGAGCAGTTCTTC. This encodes CASRVTGYNEQFF. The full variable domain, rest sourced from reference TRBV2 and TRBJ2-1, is EPEVTQTPSHQVTQMGQEVILRCVPISNHLYFYWYRQILGQKVEFLVSFYNNEISEKSEIFDDQFSVERPDGSNFTLKIRSTKLEDSAMYFCASRVTGYNEQFFGPGTRLTVL.

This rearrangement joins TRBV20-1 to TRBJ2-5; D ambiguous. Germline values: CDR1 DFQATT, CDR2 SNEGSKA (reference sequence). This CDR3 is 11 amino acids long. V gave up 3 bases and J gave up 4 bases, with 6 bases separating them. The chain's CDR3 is CSARRAETQYF. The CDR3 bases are TGCAGTGCTAGGAGAGCAGAGACCCAGTACTTC.